This TCR beta chain was recovered during a study of T-cell reconstitution after alpha-beta-depleted transplantation in children. For TCRbeta, the library was prepared with unique molecular identifiers. TCRdb fed the PCR reads into MiXCR, producing one record per CDR3 protein. The repertoire holds almost 250,000 distinct CDR3 sequences, under 30% seen once, with more than 2% in the top ten. The J segment lost 1 base and the V segment lost 6 bases, leaving 17 bases of the junction unmatched. Germline V lookup: CDR1 MNHEY, CDR2 SVGEGT. There are 19 residues in the CDR3. The specimen comprised PBMCs, sampled before TCRalphabeta/CD19-depleted stem cell transplant. The chain joins TRBV6-2 or TRBV6-3 to TRBJ2-2; TRBD2 agrees at 7 bases. This sequence originates from a girl aged 2-9 years with Fanconi anemia, due to receive a stem cell transplant. CDR3 bases: TGTGCCAGCAGACCAGGACTAGGGAGGTCCCAGCAGAACACCGGGGAGCTGTTTTTT. It codes for CASRPGLGRSQQNTGELFF.